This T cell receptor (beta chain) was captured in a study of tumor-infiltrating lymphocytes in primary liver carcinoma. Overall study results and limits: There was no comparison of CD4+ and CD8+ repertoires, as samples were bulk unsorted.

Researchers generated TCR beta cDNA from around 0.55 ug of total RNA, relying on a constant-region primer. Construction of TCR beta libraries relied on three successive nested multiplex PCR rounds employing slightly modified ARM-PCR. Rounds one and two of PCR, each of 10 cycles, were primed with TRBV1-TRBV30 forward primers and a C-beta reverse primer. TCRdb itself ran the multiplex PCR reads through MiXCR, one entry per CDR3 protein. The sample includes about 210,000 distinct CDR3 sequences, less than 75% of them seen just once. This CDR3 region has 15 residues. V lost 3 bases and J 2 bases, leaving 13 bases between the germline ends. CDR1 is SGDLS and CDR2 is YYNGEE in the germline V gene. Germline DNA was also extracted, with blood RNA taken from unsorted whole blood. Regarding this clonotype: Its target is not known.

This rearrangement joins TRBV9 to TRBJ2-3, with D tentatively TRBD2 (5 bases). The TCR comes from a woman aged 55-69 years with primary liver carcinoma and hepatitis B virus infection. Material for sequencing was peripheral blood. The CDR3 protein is CASSGPGSFTDTQYF. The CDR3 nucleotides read TGTGCCAGCAGCGGACCGGGATCTTTCACAGATACGCAGTATTTT.